The entry below gives a single T cell receptor beta chain sequence along with its context. As yet, its antigen is unknown. Trimming took 6 bases from V and 6 from J; bases not matched to a gene: 13. CDR1 is MGHRA, CDR2 YSYEKL, per germline. This CDR3 spans 15 amino acids. The data were obtained in a study of identical twins. Regarding the study as a whole: Excess low generation probability was seen in twin-shared out-of-frame alpha sequences. Insertions were fewer in abundant cord blood beta clonotypes, whereas memory repertoires showed none of this pattern.

With template switching, a universal primer site was added, and the cDNA carried unique molecular identifiers. TCRdb re-derived calls from the 5' RACE reads in MiXCR, one entry per CDR3 protein. Altogether about 1.7 million distinct CDR3 sequences are present, under 35% being singletons, with the ten largest covering over 0.25%. The receptor's source is a newborn girl in good health. This chain connects TRBV4-1 to TRBJ2-7; the match to TRBD1 covers 8 bases. Sequencing was done on a sample of cord blood. CDR3 in amino acids: CASSRLGQGRGEQYF. DNA for the CDR3: TGCGCCAGCAGTCGTTTAGGACAGGGAAGGGGCGAGCAGTACTTC.